The next 18 T cell receptor beta chains were all read from a single sample in a study of T cells in Graves' hyperthyroidism and ophthalmopathy. Template material for amplifying TCR beta CDR3 regions consisted of RNA transcripts. The TCR CDR3 first-round RT-PCR relied on the HTBI primer set. TCRdb re-derived calls from the multiplex PCR reads in MiXCR, one entry per CDR3 protein. The sample contains nearly 110,000 distinct CDR3 sequences, 16% of which appear only once. Sequenced: blood. Every receptor here comes from a woman aged 45-65 years with Graves' hyperthyroidism.

This clonotype appeared many times. DNA of the CDR3: TGCAGCGTTGGGGACAGGGACGCTGGCTACACCTTC. This gives the protein CSVGDRDAGYTF. This chain links TRBV29-1 with TRBJ1-2, with TRBD1 matching over 9 bases. The CDR3 consists of 12 residues. CDR1 and CDR2 (germline): SQVTM, ANQGSEA. V lost 4 bases, J lost 7 bases, and 4 bases stayed unmatched.

This sequence joins TRBV11-2 and TRBJ2-3, with 8 bases identical to TRBD2. The germline gives CDR1 SGHAT, CDR2 FQNNGV. J gave up 7 bases and V 5 bases, and 8 bases lay outside the gene matches. This CDR3 contains 14 residues. CDR3 DNA sequence: TGTGCCAGCAGCCAAGAGGGACTAGTTCATACGCAGTATTTT. Translating gives CASSQEGLVHTQYF.

Concerning this clonotype itself: Mismatch with germline at one junction end may stem from a read error. The chain carries TRBV11-1 and TRBJ1-2, with D possibly TRBD1 on 6 matching bases. The length of the CDR3 is 15 residues. CDR1 and CDR2 from the germline V gene are SGHAT and FQDESV (reference sequence). In nucleotides, the CDR3 is TGTGCCGGCAGCTACGGGATCGGGACAAACTATGGCTACACCTTC. Residues: CAGSYGIGTNYGYTF. Variable domain in full (rest from reference TRBV11-1 and TRBJ1-2): EAEVAQSPRYKITEKSQAVAFWCDPISGHATLYWYRQILGQGPELLVQFQDESVVDDSQLPKDRFSAERLKGVDSTLKIQPAELGDSAMYLCAGSYGIGTNYGYTFGSGTRLTVV.

The chain employs TRBV6-1 and TRBJ1-2; D is possibly TRBD1 (5 bases). The germline gives CDR1 MNHNS, CDR2 SASEGT. The CDR3 is 13 residues long. Trimming stripped 7 bases from V and 4 bases from J, with 13 bases between. CDR3 bases: TGTGCCAGCAACGGCAGGGATTTCTATGGCTACACCTTC. Translating gives CASNGRDFYGYTF.

This clonotype was seen ten or more times. This chain uses TRBV20-1 with TRBJ2-4; no definite D call. Germline V gene data show CDR1 as DFQATT and CDR2 as SNEGSKA (reference sequence). The CDR3 is 12 residues long. Trimming took 6 bases from V and 0 from J, leaving 6 bases between them. The CDR3 sequence is CSAPGAKNIQYF. In DNA form, the CDR3 reads TGCAGTGCACCAGGAGCCAAAAACATTCAGTACTTC.

This clonotype was observed at least ten times. Here the CDR3 DNA reads TGTGCCTGGGAGGACTTCTGGAGGGGCTATGGCTACACCTTC. It is translated as CAWEDFWRGYGYTF. This chain connects TRBV30 to TRBJ1-2; D is possibly TRBD1 (5 bases). Trimming cost V 5 bases and J 4 bases, with 17 bases left between them. Germline CDR1 GTSNPN, CDR2 SVGIG (reference sequence). This CDR3 is built from 14 residues.

The chain carries TRBV28 and TRBJ2-2; possibly TRBD2 for D (5 bases). The V end lost 5 bases, the J end lost 6 bases, and 10 bases lay between the germline ends. CDR1 is MDHEN, CDR2 SYDVKM, per germline. This CDR3 has 13 amino acids. The CDR3 reads CASSLLASGELFF. The CDR3 DNA sequence: TGTGCCAGCAGTCTCCTAGCTTCCGGGGAGCTGTTTTTT.

The genes are TRBV6-1 and TRBJ1-5; 8 bases align to TRBD1. V lost 6 bases to trimming and J lost 2 bases; unmatched junction nucleotides: 9. Germline assignment: CDR1 MNHNS and CDR2 SASEGT. This CDR3 is built from 16 residues. CDR3 bases: TGTGCCAGCAGCCTGTGGCAGGGACAGGGCAATCAGCCCCAGCATTTT. Protein product: CASSLWQGQGNQPQHF.

This clonotype was recorded many times. The chain combines TRBV7-3 with TRBJ2-2, with 8 bases matching TRBD2. The CDR3 is made up of 17 amino acids. Germline lookup yields CDR1 SGHTA and CDR2 FQGTGA. Trimming took 2 bases from V and 2 from J; bases not matched to a gene: 7. In DNA form, the CDR3 reads TGTGCCAGCAGCTTATCCCCCAGCGGGAGTAACACCGGGGAGCTGTTTTTT. Amino acid sequence: CASSLSPSGSNTGELFF.

This clonotype showed up many times. V usage is TRBV29-1 and J usage is TRBJ1-1; D uncertain. The CDR3 is made up of 13 amino acids. The V end was cut by 5 bases, the J end by 4 bases, with 14 bases between. Germline CDR1 reads SQVTM; CDR2 reads ANQGSEA. In DNA, the CDR3 is TGCAGCGTTACTACTCCCTTGGGCACTGAAGCTTTCTTT. Translated, it gives CSVTTPLGTEAFF. Full variable domain (rest looked up from reference TRBV29-1 and TRBJ1-1): SAVISQKPSRDICQRGTSLTIQCQVDSQVTMMFWYRQQPGQSLTLIATANQGSEATYESGFVIDKFPISRPNLTFSTLTVSNMSPEDSSIYLCSVTTPLGTEAFFGQGTRLTVV.

In this sample, this clonotype turned up many times. The chain uses TRBV3-1 and TRBJ2-3; tentative D call: TRBD2 (6 bases). CDR3 length: 19 residues. CDR1 is LGHDT and CDR2 is YNNKEL in the germline V gene (reference sequence). V lost 0 bases and J 0 bases, leaving 19 bases between the germline ends. The CDR3 protein is CASSQDLGFVGTSTDTQYF. The CDR3 DNA follows: TGTGCCAGCAGCCAAGATCTCGGGTTTGTAGGGACTAGCACAGATACGCAGTATTTT.

This clonotype was seen at least ten times. This chain links TRBV27 with TRBJ1-1; D gene unclear. The CDR3 runs to 13 residues. Germline V gene lookup returns CDR1 MNHEY and CDR2 SMNVEV (reference sequence). V lost 8 bases to trimming and J lost 1 base, with 11 bases between them. CDR3 DNA: TGTGCCAGCTCCTTGGGGTGGAACACTGAAGCTTTCTTT. Its translation is CASSLGWNTEAFF.

This clonotype was picked up many times. V is TRBV28 and J is TRBJ2-2; TRBD1 might be the D (6 bases). Looked up from germline, CDR1 is MDHEN and CDR2 is SYDVKM. V lost 9 bases, J lost 0 bases, and 14 bases lay in between. The CDR3 runs to 15 residues. The CDR3 nucleotides read TGTGCCAGTCAACCGGGACAAGCGAACACCGGGGAGCTGTTTTTT. This sequence encodes CASQPGQANTGELFF.

This clonotype was counted many times. V and J are TRBV25-1 and TRBJ2-2; D is unresolved. CDR1 and CDR2 (germline): MGHDK, SYGVNS. The CDR3 runs 15 residues. The germline V and J ends were trimmed by 2 bases and 3 bases, with 10 bases remaining between them. Here the CDR3 reads CASSEVAFDTGELFF. The DNA for the CDR3 is TGTGCCAGCAGTGAAGTTGCCTTTGACACCGGGGAGCTGTTTTTT.

The table lists this clonotype with many counts. J is TRBJ2-1 and V is TRBV28; D might be TRBD2 (5 bases). This CDR3 has 17 amino acids. V was shortened by 0 bases and J by 2 bases, with 14 bases between the two germline ends. CDR1 is MDHEN, CDR2 SYDVKM, per germline. DNA for the CDR3: TGTGCCAGCAGTTTATGGCCCCAGCGGACGACCTACAATGAGCAGTTCTTC. Protein sequence: CASSLWPQRTTYNEQFF.

This clonotype was recorded at least ten times. The rearrangement uses TRBV19 and TRBJ1-1; tentative D call: TRBD1 (5 bases). Germline CDR1 reads LNHDA; CDR2 reads SQIVND (reference sequence). The CDR3 covers 15 residues. Between the trimmed V and J ends, which lost 6 bases and 1 base, there was a span of 15 bases. CDR3 in amino acids: CASRKWDGENTEAFF. The DNA for the CDR3 is TGTGCCAGTAGGAAATGGGACGGCGAGAACACTGAAGCTTTCTTT.

This clonotype was counted ten times or more. The chain uses TRBV9 and TRBJ2-1; D not certain. Germline CDR1 reads SGDLS; CDR2 reads YYNGEE. Trimming removed 0 bases at V and 6 bases at J, with 13 bases between. The CDR3 loop spans 15 amino acids. Here the CDR3 reads CASSVEGSNTNEQFF. As DNA, the CDR3 is TGTGCCAGCAGCGTAGAAGGGTCGAATACCAATGAGCAGTTCTTC.

The chain employs TRBV29-1 and TRBJ2-5; D unresolved. CDR1 SQVTM and CDR2 ANQGSEA come from the germline V gene. CDR3 size: 11 residues. Trimming removed 6 bases at V and 4 bases at J, with 9 bases between. In DNA, the CDR3 is TGCAGCGTCCGCTTTATAGAGACCCAGTACTTC. Amino acids: CSVRFIETQYF.